These 28 T cell receptor beta chains were all obtained from the same sample, sequenced in a study of early T cells in non-severe SARS-CoV-2 infection. TCRdb independently ran MiXCR on the 5' RACE reads; one entry per CDR3 protein. This table holds roughly 66,000 distinct CDR3 sequences, approximately 8.3% found once. The specimen was whole blood. These receptors came from an adult who was a healthcare worker with PCR-confirmed SARS-CoV-2 infection or an uninfected control (not recorded which).

In this sample, this clonotype turned up a few times. V is TRBV7-6 and J is TRBJ2-1; 8 bases are a match to TRBD2. The CDR3 is made up of 16 amino acids. The junction had 7 bases not matched to a gene; V was cut back by 6 bases and J by 0 bases. Looked up from germline, CDR1 is SGHVS and CDR2 is FNYEAQ. The CDR3 DNA sequence: TGTGCCAGCAGTTTTACTAGCGGCAACTCCTACAATGAGCAGTTCTTC. Its translation: CASSFTSGNSYNEQFF.

V gene TRBV27 combines with J gene TRBJ1-2; D may be TRBD1 (6 bases). This CDR3 has 14 residues. V gave up 5 bases and J gave up 3 bases, with 13 bases separating them. Looked up from germline, CDR1 is MNHEY and CDR2 is SMNVEV (reference sequence). The CDR3 nucleotides are TGTGCCAGCAGTCCCGGACAGTGGGACTATGGCTACACCTTC. Amino acids: CASSPGQWDYGYTF.

This clonotype came up many times. The genes are TRBV20-1 and TRBJ2-5; TRBD1 is a possible D gene (5 bases). V was clipped by 6 bases and J by 1 base, with 12 bases between them. From germline, CDR1 is DFQATT and CDR2 SNEGSKA (reference sequence). CDR3 length: 13 residues. Here the CDR3 DNA reads TGCAGTGCGACGACAGACCTCCAAGAGACCCAGTACTTC. Translating it yields CSATTDLQETQYF.

This clonotype was detected only a few times. This rearrangement joins TRBV2 to TRBJ1-1; unclear D gene. Between the trimmed V and J ends, which lost 3 bases and 10 bases, there was a span of 12 bases. CDR3 length: 12 amino acids. Germline V gives CDR1 SNHLY, CDR2 FYNNEI. For the CDR3, the DNA is TGTGCCAGCAGTGACCGGTCGCCGAGAGCTTTCTTT. It translates to CASSDRSPRAFF.

J is TRBJ2-7 and V is TRBV6-1, with D maybe TRBD2 (5 bases). Trimming stripped 3 bases from V and 0 bases from J, with 12 bases between. CDR1 MNHNS and CDR2 SASEGT come from the germline V gene. The length of the CDR3 is 15 residues. The CDR3 DNA reads TGTGCCAGCAGTGACAGCGGTCTAAGCTCCTACGAGCAGTACTTC. This translates into CASSDSGLSSYEQYF.

The gene calls are TRBV4-3 and TRBJ1-2, with D unclear. The CDR3 runs 14 residues. V was pared by 3 bases and J by 2 bases, with 10 bases between. CDR1 and CDR2 (germline): LGHNA, YSLEER. The CDR3 loop is CASSQTSGNYGYTF. The CDR3 bases are TGCGCCAGCAGCCAGACCTCCGGAAACTATGGCTACACCTTC.

J is TRBJ1-1 and V is TRBV5-5, with no clear D. The V gene lost 4 bases and the J gene lost 2 bases, with 15 bases spanning the gap. Germline values: CDR1 SGHKS, CDR2 YYEKEE (reference sequence). This CDR3 spans 15 amino acids. The CDR3, as DNA: TGTGCCAGCAGCCCGCTTGTTGTAGAAAACACTGAAGCTTTCTTT. Translating gives CASSPLVVENTEAFF.

The rearrangement uses TRBV5-4 and TRBJ2-7, with TRBD1 identical over 8 bases. Germline CDR1 reads SGHNT; CDR2 reads YYREEE (reference sequence). Trimming removed 4 bases from V and 7 bases from J; junction bases left unmatched: 10. The CDR3 is 14 residues long. The CDR3 DNA is TGTGCCAGCAGCCCGGGGACAGGACTGTGGGAGCAGTACTTC. The encoded protein is CASSPGTGLWEQYF.

In this sample, this clonotype turned up many times. The J gene is TRBJ2-7, the V gene TRBV5-4, with 9 bases fitting TRBD2. The ends lost 4 bases at V and 5 bases at J; junction bases unmatched: 10. Looked up from germline, CDR1 is SGHNT and CDR2 is YYREEE (reference sequence). This CDR3 comprises 15 residues. For the CDR3, the DNA is TGTGCCAGCAGCCCGCTAGCGGGATCGAGCAACGAGCAGTACTTC. This sequence encodes CASSPLAGSSNEQYF.

The chain uses TRBV6-6 and TRBJ2-7, with 8 positions matching TRBD2. V was clipped by 7 bases and J by 7 bases; unmatched bases: 15. The CDR3 covers 15 residues. Germline V gives CDR1 MNHNY, CDR2 SVGAGI (reference sequence). This CDR3 is CASNLPRAGAQEQYF. Here the CDR3 DNA reads TGTGCCAGCAACCTACCCCGAGCGGGGGCGCAGGAGCAGTACTTC.

The chain links TRBV7-8 to TRBJ2-2; 7 bases fit TRBD1. CDR3 size: 17 residues. Per the germline V gene, CDR1 is SGHVS and CDR2 is FQNEAQ. Unmatched junction bases numbered 11, after V lost 5 bases and J lost 2 bases. CDR3: CASSPNSGQANTGELFF. The CDR3, as DNA: TGTGCCAGCAGCCCCAATTCCGGACAGGCTAACACCGGGGAGCTGTTTTTT.

The chain combines TRBV29-1 with TRBJ1-3; a possible D gene is TRBD1 (5 bases). Trimming removed 7 bases from V and 2 bases from J, with 15 bases in between. Germline-derived CDR1 and CDR2 are SQVTM and ANQGSEA. CDR3 length: 14 amino acids. CDR3 in DNA: TGCAGCGCCCAAAGGGACCGGCCTGGAAACACCATATATTTT. Translated: CSAQRDRPGNTIYF.

This clonotype was observed at least ten times. The chain carries TRBV4-2 and TRBJ1-5; D may be TRBD1 (5 bases). Per germline, CDR1 LGHNA and CDR2 YNFKEQ. V was pared by 4 bases and J by 4 bases, with 17 bases between. This CDR3 has 16 residues. The CDR3 bases are TGTGCCAGCAGCCTAGTATTGGGGCAGGAGAATCAGCCCCAGCATTTT. Translated: CASSLVLGQENQPQHF.

This clonotype was seen many times. The chain uses TRBV11-3 and TRBJ2-3; D gene unclear. The CDR3 has 14 residues. CDR1 SGHNT and CDR2 YENEEA come from the germline V gene. The V gene lost 0 bases and the J gene lost 2 bases, with 6 bases spanning the gap. The CDR3 sequence is CASSLDGNTDTQYF. The CDR3 bases are TGTGCCAGCAGCTTAGATGGGAACACAGATACGCAGTATTTT.

This clonotype was observed many times. The rearrangement uses TRBV24-1 and TRBJ2-7; D might be TRBD1 (8 bases). The germline V and J ends were trimmed by 4 bases and 0 bases, with 15 bases remaining between them. Germline assignment: CDR1 KGHDR and CDR2 SFDVKD. The CDR3 consists of 16 residues. Here the CDR3 reads CATSDPHRGGSYEQYF. CDR3 sequence (DNA): TGTGCCACCAGTGACCCCCACAGGGGGGGCTCCTACGAGCAGTACTTC.

This clonotype has a handful of counts. The V gene is TRBV7-8, the J gene TRBJ2-7; D uncertain. The CDR3 runs 15 residues. Per the germline V gene, CDR1 is SGHVS and CDR2 is FQNEAQ. Trimming removed 2 bases at V and 2 bases at J, with 13 bases between. The CDR3 DNA is TGTGCCAGCAGCTTATCACCCGTTCAGACCTACGAGCAGTACTTC. Its translation is CASSLSPVQTYEQYF.

This clonotype was recorded at least ten times. The CDR3 reads CATRLAGNTGELFF. The CDR3 DNA is TGTGCCACCCGCCTAGCGGGAAATACCGGGGAGCTGTTTTTT. The gene calls are TRBV12-3 or TRBV12-4 and TRBJ2-2; 9 positions agree with TRBD2. The CDR3 is 14 amino acids. V gave up 10 bases and J gave up 5 bases; unmatched junction bases: 8.

This clonotype was counted at least ten times. This chain joins TRBV6-5 and TRBJ2-3; maybe TRBD1 (6 bases). CDR1 is MNHEY and CDR2 is SVGAGI in the germline V gene. V lost 5 bases and J 5 bases, leaving 14 bases between the germline ends. The CDR3 extends over 14 amino acids. This CDR3 reads CASSRTTGQDTQYF. The CDR3 nucleotides read TGTGCCAGCAGTCGCACAACGGGACAAGATACGCAGTATTTT.

V usage is TRBV29-1 and J usage is TRBJ2-7; D not certain. Per germline, CDR1 SQVTM and CDR2 ANQGSEA. V was cut by 4 bases and J by 3 bases, with 7 bases left in between. The CDR3 runs to 11 residues. The CDR3 sequence: CSVGTDYEQYF. In DNA form, the CDR3 reads TGCAGCGTTGGGACGGACTACGAGCAGTACTTC.

This clonotype was observed a handful of times. This chain uses TRBV11-3 with TRBJ2-3; TRBD2 might be the D (5 bases). The germline gives CDR1 SGHNT, CDR2 YENEEA. V was trimmed by 5 bases and J by 5 bases, leaving 11 bases between them. The CDR3 sequence is 13 residues long. The CDR3 loop reads CASSRGLEDTQYF. In DNA, the CDR3 is TGTGCCAGCAGCCGCGGGCTGGAAGATACGCAGTATTTT.

This clonotype has a handful of counts. The chain employs TRBV5-1 and TRBJ2-3; tentatively, D is TRBD2 (5 bases). V lost 5 bases and J 4 bases, leaving 11 bases between the germline ends. The CDR3 contains 13 residues. Per the germline V gene, CDR1 is SGHRS and CDR2 is YFSETQ. The CDR3, as DNA: TGCGCCAGCAGTTGGGGAGCAGCAGATACGCAGTATTTT. Amino acids: CASSWGAADTQYF.

The chain employs TRBV29-1 and TRBJ2-7, with TRBD1 as a possible D gene (5 bases). The V end was cut by 4 bases, the J end by 2 bases, with 6 bases between. CDR1 and CDR2 from the germline V gene are SQVTM and ANQGSEA. The CDR3 totals 11 residues. The CDR3 nucleotides are TGCAGCGTTGGACAGACCTACGAGCAGTACTTC. Amino acids: CSVGQTYEQYF.

This clonotype was found many times. The J gene is TRBJ2-1, the V gene TRBV6-2 or TRBV6-3; tentative D call: TRBD2 (6 bases). Trimming left V 5 bases short and J 4 bases short, with 15 bases between. Germline lookup yields CDR1 MNHEY and CDR2 SVGEGT. This CDR3 spans 15 amino acids. The CDR3 DNA follows: TGTGCCAGCAGTCAACTAAGCGGGTCTTACAATGAGCAGTTCTTC. This sequence encodes CASSQLSGSYNEQFF.

In its sample, this clonotype was seen a few times. The V call is TRBV7-9, the J call TRBJ2-5; TRBD2 matches at 13 bases. The CDR3 spans 16 residues. Unmatched junction bases numbered 8, after V lost 5 bases and J lost 5 bases. The germline V gene has CDR1 SEHNR and CDR2 FQNEAQ (reference sequence). DNA of the CDR3: TGTGCCAGCAGCGACGGGACTAGCGGGATGGTCGAGACCCAGTACTTC. Protein sequence: CASSDGTSGMVETQYF. Together with reference TRBV7-9 and TRBJ2-5, the CDR3 gives the full variable domain: DTGVSQNPRHKITKRGQNVTFRCDPISEHNRLYWYRQTLGQGPEFLTYFQNEAQLEKSRLLSDRFSAERPKGSFSTLEIQRTEQGDSAMYLCASSDGTSGMVETQYFGPGTRLLVL.

The rearrangement uses TRBV6-1 and TRBJ2-7; 8 bases are a match to TRBD1. V was pared by 5 bases and J by 3 bases, with 9 bases of the junction left unmatched. The germline CDR1 and CDR2 sequences are MNHNS and SASEGT. This CDR3 region has 15 residues. The CDR3 region has the DNA TGTGCCAGCAGTTCCCGGACAGGGCATGTCTACGAGCAGTACTTC. Amino acids: CASSSRTGHVYEQYF.

V gene TRBV5-1 combines with J gene TRBJ2-7; 7 bases are a match to TRBD1. This CDR3 is built from 15 residues. The V segment lost 3 bases and the J segment 7 bases; nucleotides outside the gene matches: 13. From germline, CDR1 is SGHRS and CDR2 YFSETQ. CDR3 sequence reads: CASSYVQGSRSEQYF. The CDR3 coding sequence is TGCGCCAGCAGCTATGTACAGGGGAGTAGAAGTGAGCAGTACTTC.

At least ten counts were recorded for this clonotype. V usage is TRBV28 and J usage is TRBJ2-5; 10 nucleotides line up with TRBD1. With 4 bases clipped from V and 3 bases from J, the junction kept 5 bases outside the gene matches. Germline assignment: CDR1 MDHEN and CDR2 SYDVKM. The length of the CDR3 is 15 residues. The CDR3 DNA is TGTGCCAGCAGTTCCCGCGGGACAGGGGAAGAGACCCAGTACTTC. Protein: CASSSRGTGEETQYF.

This clonotype has a count of ten or more. The V call is TRBV11-3, the J call TRBJ2-7; perhaps TRBD1 as D (5 bases). The V gene's germline CDR1 is SGHNT and CDR2 YENEEA. The CDR3 loop spans 14 amino acids. Trimming left V 1 base short and J 0 bases short, with 7 bases between. The CDR3 loop reads CASSLGQSSYEQYF. The DNA for the CDR3 is TGTGCCAGCAGCTTAGGACAGAGCTCCTACGAGCAGTACTTC.